Presented here are 14 T cell receptor beta chains from one specimen sequenced in a study of cytomegalovirus exposure and HLA in healthy donors. The PCR made use of 60 Vbeta and 13 Jbeta primers. Repertoires were generated with immunoSEQ multiplex PCR, while TCRdb's copy carries only in-frame clones and drops some. The sample carries 140,000 or so clones, 75% to 85% recorded once. The sequenced material came from PBMCs. Every receptor here comes from a man aged 40-49 years in good health and CMV-seronegative.

V usage is TRBV19 and J usage is TRBJ1-5, with a possible D match to TRBD1 (6 bases). V was shortened by 5 bases and J by 3 bases, with 14 bases between the two germline ends. CDR1 and CDR2 (germline): LNHDA, SQIVND (reference sequence). The CDR3 consists of 15 residues. The CDR3 protein is CASSLGGLLNQPQHF. CDR3 DNA sequence: TGTGCCAGTAGTCTAGGGGGGCTACTCAATCAGCCCCAGCATTTT.

V usage is TRBV7-2 and J usage is TRBJ1-1, with D perhaps TRBD1 (6 bases). The CDR3 runs 14 residues. Germline V gene data show CDR1 as SGHTA and CDR2 as FQGNSA. V was shortened by 3 bases and J by 5 bases, with 13 bases between the two germline ends. CDR3 sequence reads: CASSFKQGSTEAFF. CDR3 DNA sequence: TGTGCCAGCAGCTTCAAGCAGGGGAGTACTGAAGCTTTCTTT.

This clone occurred a few times. The chain combines TRBV28 with TRBJ1-1; D is unresolved. Germline lookup yields CDR1 MDHEN and CDR2 SYDVKM. Trimming removed 8 bases at V and 3 bases at J, with 22 bases between. This CDR3 has 16 residues. In DNA form, the CDR3 reads TGTGCCAGCCGGGCTATAGGACTCTCATCGTACACTGAAGCTTTCTTT. Its translation is CASRAIGLSSYTEAFF.

The chain combines TRBV6-4 with TRBJ2-1; 12 nucleotides match TRBD2. The CDR3 contains 15 residues. The V gene's germline CDR1 is MRHNA and CDR2 SNTAGT. J lost 2 bases, V lost 6 bases, and 2 bases had no gene match. CDR3 region: CASRASGGAYNEQFF. The DNA of the CDR3 is TGTGCCAGCAGGGCTAGCGGGGGGGCCTACAATGAGCAGTTCTTC.

The chain is built from TRBV4-1 and TRBJ2-1, with D possibly TRBD2 on 6 matching bases. CDR1 MGHRA and CDR2 YSYEKL come from the germline V gene. V was trimmed by 0 bases and J by 1 base, leaving 16 bases between them. The CDR3 loop spans 18 amino acids. The CDR3 loop reads CASSQEGSGSGSYNEQFF. The CDR3, as DNA: TGCGCCAGCAGCCAAGAGGGGAGTGGTAGCGGTTCCTACAATGAGCAGTTCTTC.

A remark on this clone: Additional DNA sequences in this sample encode the identical CDR3. V gene TRBV5-6 combines with J gene TRBJ2-5, with 13 bases aligning to TRBD2. CDR3 length equals 17 residues. Unmatched junction bases numbered 8, after V lost 4 bases and J lost 2 bases. In germline, CDR1 is SGHDT, CDR2 YYEEEE. CDR3 residues: CASSPRLAGGRQETQYF. CDR3 sequence (DNA): TGTGCCAGCAGCCCTCGACTAGCGGGGGGCCGGCAAGAGACCCAGTACTTC. The full variable domain, completed using reference TRBV5-6 and TRBJ2-5, is DAGVTQSPTHLIKTRGQQVTLRCSPKSGHDTVSWYQQALGQGPQFIFQYYEEEERQRGNFPDRFSGHQFPNYSSELNVNALLLGDSALYLCASSPRLAGGRQETQYFGPGTRLLVL.

The genes are TRBV10-1 and TRBJ2-7, with 10 positions matching TRBD1. V was pared by 6 bases and J by 4 bases, with 6 bases of the junction left unmatched. Germline CDR1 WNHNN, CDR2 SYGVQD (reference sequence). The CDR3 is 14 residues long. This CDR3 reads CASSRDRGRYEQYF. Here the CDR3 DNA reads TGCGCCAGCAGCAGGGACAGGGGTCGGTACGAGCAGTACTTC.

This clone was picked up one time. This chain links TRBV5-1 with TRBJ2-7, with 7 bases identical to TRBD1. CDR1 SGHRS and CDR2 YFSETQ come from the germline V gene. The CDR3 sequence is 14 residues long. V lost 3 bases and J lost 2; bases outside the gene matches: 5. The CDR3 region has the DNA TGCGCCAGCAGCTCGACAGGGACCACCTACGAGCAGTACTTC. Protein product: CASSSTGTTYEQYF.

The genes are TRBV30 and TRBJ2-7; D is unclear. Trimming left V 1 base short and J 0 bases short, with 13 bases between. This CDR3 has 15 residues. CDR1 is GTSNPN and CDR2 is SVGIG in the germline V gene (reference sequence). CDR3 bases: TGTGCCTGGAGTGGCCGACTCCGGAGCTCCTACGAGCAGTACTTC. It codes for CAWSGRLRSSYEQYF.

The chain couples TRBV5-1 to TRBJ1-2; D is perhaps TRBD1 (6 bases). Per the germline V gene, CDR1 is SGHRS and CDR2 is YFSETQ. This CDR3 has 16 amino acids. Trimming left V 4 bases short and J 1 base short, with 17 bases between. DNA of the CDR3: TGCGCCAGCAGCAACGGACAGAGTTTGATTAACTATGGCTACACCTTC. Amino acid sequence: CASSNGQSLINYGYTF. The full variable domain, rest sourced from reference TRBV5-1 and TRBJ1-2, is KAGVTQTPRYLIKTRGQQVTLSCSPISGHRSVSWYQQTPGQGLQFLFEYFSETQRNKGNFPGRFSGRQFSNSRSEMNVSTLELGDSALYLCASSNGQSLINYGYTFGSGTRLTVV.

The V call is TRBV18, the J call TRBJ1-2; tentative D call: TRBD1 (5 bases). CDR1 and CDR2 (germline): KGHSH, LQKENI. Trimming shortened V by 3 bases and J by 2 bases, and 16 bases separated the two germline ends. The CDR3 is 16 residues long. The CDR3 DNA follows: TGTGCCAGCTCACCCCTGGGAGGCAGGGACAACTATGGCTACACCTTC. Residues: CASSPLGGRDNYGYTF.

This sequence joins TRBV1 and TRBJ2-5; the DNA was not compared with TRBD2, the D call given in the table. TRBV1 is a documented pseudogene. The CDR3 contains 18 residues. The CDR3 region is CTSSQDRPTSGLWETQYF. CDR3 nucleotide sequence: TGCACCAGCAGCCAAGATCGTCCGACTAGCGGGCTGTGGGAGACCCAGTACTTC.

This chain uses TRBV7-8 with TRBJ2-1; TRBD2 might be the D (6 bases). This CDR3 has 17 amino acids. Trimming took off 1 base at V and 8 bases at J, with 21 bases between the two ends. The V gene's germline CDR1 is SGHVS and CDR2 FQNEAQ. CDR3 region: CASSLVLRGQGGDEQFF. CDR3 DNA sequence: TGTGCCAGCAGCTTAGTCTTGCGCGGGCAGGGAGGCGATGAGCAGTTCTTC. Full variable domain (remainder filled in from reference TRBV7-8 and TRBJ2-1): GAGVSQSPRYKVAKRGQDVALRCDPISGHVSLFWYQQALGQGPEFLTYFQNEAQLDKSGLPSDRFFAERPEGSVSTLKIQRTQQEDSAVYLCASSLVLRGQGGDEQFFGPGTRLTVL.

The chain links TRBV28 to TRBJ1-6; the D is unclear. Looked up from germline, CDR1 is MDHEN and CDR2 is SYDVKM. The V gene lost 3 bases and the J gene lost 6 bases, with 9 bases spanning the gap. The CDR3 has 14 amino acids. The DNA for the CDR3 is TGTGCCAGCAGTTTGTCCCCTTCTAATTCACCCCTCCACTTT. This gives the protein CASSLSPSNSPLHF. The full variable domain, in which reference TRBV28 and TRBJ1-6 provide the parts outside the CDR3, is DVKVTQSSRYLVKRTGEKVFLECVQDMDHENMFWYRQDPGLGLRLIYFSYDVKMKEKGDIPEGYSVSREKKERFSLILESASTNQTSMYLCASSLSPSNSPLHFGNGTRLTVT.